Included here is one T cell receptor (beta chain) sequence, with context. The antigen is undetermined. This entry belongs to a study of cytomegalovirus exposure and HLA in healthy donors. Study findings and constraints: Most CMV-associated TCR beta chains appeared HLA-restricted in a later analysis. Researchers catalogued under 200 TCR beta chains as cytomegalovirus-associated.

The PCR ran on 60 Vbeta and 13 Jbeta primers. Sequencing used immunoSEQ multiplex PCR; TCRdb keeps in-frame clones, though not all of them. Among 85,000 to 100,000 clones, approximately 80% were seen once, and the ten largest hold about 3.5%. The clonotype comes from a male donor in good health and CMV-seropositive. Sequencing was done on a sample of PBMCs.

DNA of the CDR3: TGTGCCAGCAGTGAATCGACACCAAACGGTTCACCCCTCCACTTT. This sequence encodes CASSESTPNGSPLHF. The rearrangement links TRBV2 to TRBJ1-6; D ambiguous. V was cut by 2 bases and J by 9 bases, with 14 bases left in between. Germline CDR1 reads SNHLY; CDR2 reads FYNNEI. This CDR3 spans 15 amino acids.